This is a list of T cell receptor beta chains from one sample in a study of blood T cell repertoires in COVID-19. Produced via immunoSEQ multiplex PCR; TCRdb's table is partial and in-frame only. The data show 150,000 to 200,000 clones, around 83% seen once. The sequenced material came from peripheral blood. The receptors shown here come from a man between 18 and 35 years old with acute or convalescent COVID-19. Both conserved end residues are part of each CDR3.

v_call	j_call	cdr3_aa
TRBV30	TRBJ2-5	CAWSVPWGQSRETQYF
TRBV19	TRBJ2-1	CASSIVGSGVYNEQFF
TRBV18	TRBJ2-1	CASSPLAGNEQFF
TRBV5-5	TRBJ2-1	CASSLAVGQYNEQFF
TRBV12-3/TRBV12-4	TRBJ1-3	CATSGQGRTTIYF
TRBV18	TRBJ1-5	CASSPPSNQPQHF
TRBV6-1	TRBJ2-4	CASSENLPGQGTDIQYF
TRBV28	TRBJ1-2	CASSPPAVGPGYTF
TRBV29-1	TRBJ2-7	CSVVGTDRVNYEQYF
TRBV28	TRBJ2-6	CASSPGGRANVLTF
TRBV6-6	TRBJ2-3	CASSADRTHGTQYF
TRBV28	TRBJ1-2	CASSYPGQLFSNYGYTF
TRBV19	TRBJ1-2	CASSIKGGTYGYTF
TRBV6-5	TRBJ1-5	CASSYSLLSNQPQHF
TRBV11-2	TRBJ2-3	CASSPGQGRTDTQYF
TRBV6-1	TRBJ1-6	CASSEIQGYNSPLHF
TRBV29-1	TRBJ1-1	CAGTANTEAFF
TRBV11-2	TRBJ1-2	CASSPGDRAYGYTF
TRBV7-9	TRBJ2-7	CASSSSGTSGTFSYEQYF
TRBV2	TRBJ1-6	CASSEGRNNSPLHF
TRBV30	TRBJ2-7	CAWSVPKTGGSEQYF
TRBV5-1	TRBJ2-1	CASSLITGLSYNEQFF
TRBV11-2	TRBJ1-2	CASSSWGGNNYGYTF
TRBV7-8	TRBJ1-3	CASSGGQGNTIYF
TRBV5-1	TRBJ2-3	CASSLAGDTQYF
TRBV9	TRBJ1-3	CASSASGTRISGNTIYF
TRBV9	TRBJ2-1	CASSVLAGGHNEQFF
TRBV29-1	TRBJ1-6	CSVGQGRNSPLHF
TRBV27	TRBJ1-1	CASRISTLREAFF
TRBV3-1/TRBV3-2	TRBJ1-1	CASTWNTEAFF
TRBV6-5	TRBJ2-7	CASSQWTGEDEQYF
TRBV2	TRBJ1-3	CASSVGSGPGNTIYF
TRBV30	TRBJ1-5	CAWSDGVASQPQHF
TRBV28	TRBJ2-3	CASSKASTDTQYF
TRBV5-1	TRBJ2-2	CASSPWTGNTGELFF
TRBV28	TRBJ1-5	CASSLPDTINQPQHF
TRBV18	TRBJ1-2	CASSTTGEFYGYTF
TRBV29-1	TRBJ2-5	CSVRGLGGVSQYF
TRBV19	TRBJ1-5	CASSPWDRDNQPQHF
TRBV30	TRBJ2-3	CAWSVSRTQYF
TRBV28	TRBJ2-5	CASSLGTATQYF
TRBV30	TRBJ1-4	CAWSSGNTEKLFF
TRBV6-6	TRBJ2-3	CASSYSRDSSTDTQYF
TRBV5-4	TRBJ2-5	CASSPDRGLVLYSRETQYF
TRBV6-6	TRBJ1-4	CASSYGGMDEKLFF
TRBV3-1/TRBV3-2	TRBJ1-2	CASSPGWGGGNGYTF